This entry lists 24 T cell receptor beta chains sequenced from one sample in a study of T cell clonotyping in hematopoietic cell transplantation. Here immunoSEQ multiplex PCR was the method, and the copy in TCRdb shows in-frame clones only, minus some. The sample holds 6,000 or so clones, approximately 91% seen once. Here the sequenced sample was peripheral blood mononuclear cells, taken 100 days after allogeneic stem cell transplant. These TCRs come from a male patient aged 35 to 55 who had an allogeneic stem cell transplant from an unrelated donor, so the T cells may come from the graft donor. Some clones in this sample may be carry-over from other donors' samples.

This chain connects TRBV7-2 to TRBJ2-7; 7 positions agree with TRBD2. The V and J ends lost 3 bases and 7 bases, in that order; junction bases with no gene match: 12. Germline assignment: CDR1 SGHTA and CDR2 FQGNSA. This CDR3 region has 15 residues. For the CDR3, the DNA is TGTGCCAGCAGCTTTTCCTCCGGGGGGTCCAAGGAGCAGTACTTC. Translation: CASSFSSGGSKEQYF.

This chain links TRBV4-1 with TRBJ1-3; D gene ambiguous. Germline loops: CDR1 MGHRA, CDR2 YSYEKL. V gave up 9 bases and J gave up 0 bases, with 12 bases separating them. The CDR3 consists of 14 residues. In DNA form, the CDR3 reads TGCGCCAGTACTCCCCTTGGCTCTGGAAACACCATATATTTT. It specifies CASTPLGSGNTIYF.

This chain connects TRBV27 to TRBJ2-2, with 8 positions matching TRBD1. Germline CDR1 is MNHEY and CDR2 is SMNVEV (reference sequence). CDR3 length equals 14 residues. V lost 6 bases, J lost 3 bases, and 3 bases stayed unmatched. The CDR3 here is CASSWTGYTGELFF. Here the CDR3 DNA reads TGTGCCAGCAGCTGGACAGGGTACACCGGGGAGCTGTTTTTT.

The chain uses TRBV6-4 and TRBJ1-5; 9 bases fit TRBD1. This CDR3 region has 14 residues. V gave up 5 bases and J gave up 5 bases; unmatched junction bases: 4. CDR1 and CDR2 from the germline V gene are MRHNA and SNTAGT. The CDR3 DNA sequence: TGTGCCAGCAGTCCGACAGGGGGAGATCAGCCCCAGCATTTT. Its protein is CASSPTGGDQPQHF.

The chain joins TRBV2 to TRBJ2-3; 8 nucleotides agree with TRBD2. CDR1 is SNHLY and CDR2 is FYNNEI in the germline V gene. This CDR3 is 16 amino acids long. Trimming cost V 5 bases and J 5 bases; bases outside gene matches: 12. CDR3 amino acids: CASSRGGFRVGDTQYF. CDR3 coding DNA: TGTGCCAGCAGTCGGGGGGGGTTCAGGGTGGGAGATACGCAGTATTTT.

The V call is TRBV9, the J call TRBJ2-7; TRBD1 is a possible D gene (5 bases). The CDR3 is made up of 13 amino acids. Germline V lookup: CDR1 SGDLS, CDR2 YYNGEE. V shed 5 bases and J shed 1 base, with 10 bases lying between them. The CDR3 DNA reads TGTGCCAGCAGTGCAGGGTTTTCCTACGAGCAGTACTTC. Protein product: CASSAGFSYEQYF.

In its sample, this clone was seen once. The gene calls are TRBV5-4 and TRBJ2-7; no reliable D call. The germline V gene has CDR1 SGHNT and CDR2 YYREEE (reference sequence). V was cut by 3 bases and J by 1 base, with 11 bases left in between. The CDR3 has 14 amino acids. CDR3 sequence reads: CASSSLLGSYEQYF. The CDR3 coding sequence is TGTGCCAGCAGCTCCCTTCTAGGGTCCTACGAGCAGTACTTC.

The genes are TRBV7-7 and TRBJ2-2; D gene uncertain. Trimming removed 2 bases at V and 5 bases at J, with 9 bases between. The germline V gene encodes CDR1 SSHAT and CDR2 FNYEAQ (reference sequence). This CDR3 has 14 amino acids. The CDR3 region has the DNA TGTGCCAGCAGCTTATGGGTGGGAACCGGGGAGCTGTTTTTT. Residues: CASSLWVGTGELFF.

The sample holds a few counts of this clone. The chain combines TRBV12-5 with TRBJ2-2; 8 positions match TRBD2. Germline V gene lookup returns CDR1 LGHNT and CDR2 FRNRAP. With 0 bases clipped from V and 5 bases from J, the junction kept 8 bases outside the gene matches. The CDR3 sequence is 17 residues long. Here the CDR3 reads CASGLVRGSGATGELFF. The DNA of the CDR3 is TGTGCTAGTGGTTTGGTACGGGGTAGCGGGGCAACCGGGGAGCTGTTTTTT.

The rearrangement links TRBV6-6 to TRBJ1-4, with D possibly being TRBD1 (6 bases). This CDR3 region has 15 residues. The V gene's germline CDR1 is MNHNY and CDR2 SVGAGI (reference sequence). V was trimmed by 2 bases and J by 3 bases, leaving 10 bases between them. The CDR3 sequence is CASSYPGASNEKLFF. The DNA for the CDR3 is TGTGCCAGCAGTTACCCGGGGGCCTCTAATGAAAAACTGTTTTTT.

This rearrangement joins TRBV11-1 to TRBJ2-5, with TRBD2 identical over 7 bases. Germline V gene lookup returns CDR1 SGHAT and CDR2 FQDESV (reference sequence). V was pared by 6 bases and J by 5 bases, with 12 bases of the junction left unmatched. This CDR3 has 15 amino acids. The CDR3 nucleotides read TGTGCCAGCAGACTAGCGACGGGCCCGTGGGAGACCCAGTACTTC. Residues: CASRLATGPWETQYF.

The CDR3 coding sequence is TGTGCCAGCAGTGACTTTGGGGGCTACAATGAGCAGTTCTTC. Residues: CASSDFGGYNEQFF. The chain employs TRBV6-1 and TRBJ2-1, with D perhaps TRBD1 or TRBD2 (5 bases each). The CDR3 totals 14 residues. The V end lost 3 bases, the J end lost 3 bases, and 9 bases lay between the germline ends. Germline assignment: CDR1 MNHNS and CDR2 SASEGT.

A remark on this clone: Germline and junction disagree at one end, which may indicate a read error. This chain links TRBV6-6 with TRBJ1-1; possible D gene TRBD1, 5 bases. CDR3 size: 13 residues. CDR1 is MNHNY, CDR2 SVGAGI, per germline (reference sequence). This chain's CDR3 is CVSTRGANTEAFF. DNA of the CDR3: TGTGTCAGCACCCGTGGGGCGAACACTGAAGCTTTCTTT.

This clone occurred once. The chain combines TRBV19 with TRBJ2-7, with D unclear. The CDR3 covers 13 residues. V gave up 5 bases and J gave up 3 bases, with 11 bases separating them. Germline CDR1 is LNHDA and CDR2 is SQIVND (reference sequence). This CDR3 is CASSGNVGYEQYF. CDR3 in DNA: TGTGCCAGTAGTGGTAATGTCGGCTACGAGCAGTACTTC.

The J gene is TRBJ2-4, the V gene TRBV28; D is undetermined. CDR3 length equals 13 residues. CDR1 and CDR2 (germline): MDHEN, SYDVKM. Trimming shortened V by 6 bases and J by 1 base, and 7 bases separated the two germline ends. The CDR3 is CASRDDAKNIQYF. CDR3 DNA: TGTGCCAGCAGGGATGATGCCAAAAACATTCAGTACTTC.

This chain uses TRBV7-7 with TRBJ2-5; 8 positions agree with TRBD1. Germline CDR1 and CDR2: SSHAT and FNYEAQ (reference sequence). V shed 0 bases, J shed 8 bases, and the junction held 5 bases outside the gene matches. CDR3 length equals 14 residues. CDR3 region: CASSLAHQGATQYF. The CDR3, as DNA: TGTGCCAGCAGCTTAGCGCATCAGGGGGCCACCCAGTACTTC.

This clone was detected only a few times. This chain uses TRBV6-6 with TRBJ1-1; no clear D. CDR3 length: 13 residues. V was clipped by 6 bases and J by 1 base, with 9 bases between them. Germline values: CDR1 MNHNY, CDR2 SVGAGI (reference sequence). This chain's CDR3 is CASRLGENTEAFF. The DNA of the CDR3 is TGTGCCAGCAGACTCGGGGAGAACACTGAAGCTTTCTTT.

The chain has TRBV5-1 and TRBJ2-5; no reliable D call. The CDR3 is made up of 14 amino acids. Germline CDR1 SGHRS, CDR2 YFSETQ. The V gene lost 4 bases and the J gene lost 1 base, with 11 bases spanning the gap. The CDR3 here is CASSRTDGQETQYF. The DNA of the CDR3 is TGCGCCAGCAGCCGTACCGACGGCCAAGAGACCCAGTACTTC.

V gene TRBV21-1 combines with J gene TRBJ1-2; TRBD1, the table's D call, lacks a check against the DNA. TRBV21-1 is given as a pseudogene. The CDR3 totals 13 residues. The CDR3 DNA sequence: TGTGCCAGCTCTTTAGGCCCAGGGTTAAGCTACACCTTC. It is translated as CASSLGPGLSYTF.

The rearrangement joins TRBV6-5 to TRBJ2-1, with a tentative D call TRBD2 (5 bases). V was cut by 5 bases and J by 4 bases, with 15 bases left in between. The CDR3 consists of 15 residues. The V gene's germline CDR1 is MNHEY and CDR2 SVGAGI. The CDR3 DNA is TGTGCCAGCAGTCCGAGACTACTTACATACAATGAGCAGTTCTTC. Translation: CASSPRLLTYNEQFF.

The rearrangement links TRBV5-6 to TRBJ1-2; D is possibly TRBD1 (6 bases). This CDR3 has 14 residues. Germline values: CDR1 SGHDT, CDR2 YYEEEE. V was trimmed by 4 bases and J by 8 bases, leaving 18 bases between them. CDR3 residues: CASSMGGDIQGYTF. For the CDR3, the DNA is TGTGCCAGCAGCATGGGGGGCGATATCCAAGGCTACACCTTC.

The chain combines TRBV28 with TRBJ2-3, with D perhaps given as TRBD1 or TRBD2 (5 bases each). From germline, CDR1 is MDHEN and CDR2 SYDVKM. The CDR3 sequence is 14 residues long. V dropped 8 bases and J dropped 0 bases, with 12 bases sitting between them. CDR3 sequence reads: CASLRGPSTDTQYF. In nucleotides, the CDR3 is TGTGCCAGCCTCCGGGGACCTAGCACAGATACGCAGTATTTT.

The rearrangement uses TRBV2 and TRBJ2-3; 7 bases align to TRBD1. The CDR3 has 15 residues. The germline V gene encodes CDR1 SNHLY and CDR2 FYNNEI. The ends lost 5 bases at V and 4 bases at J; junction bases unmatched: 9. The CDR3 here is CASSQRQGVSDTQYF. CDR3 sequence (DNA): TGTGCCAGCAGTCAACGCCAGGGGGTGTCAGATACGCAGTATTTT. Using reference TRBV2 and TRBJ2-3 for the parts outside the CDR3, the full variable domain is EPEVTQTPSHQVTQMGQEVILRCVPISNHLYFYWYRQILGQKVEFLVSFYNNEISEKSEIFDDQFSVERPDGSNFTLKIRSTKLEDSAMYFCASSQRQGVSDTQYFGPGTRLTVL.

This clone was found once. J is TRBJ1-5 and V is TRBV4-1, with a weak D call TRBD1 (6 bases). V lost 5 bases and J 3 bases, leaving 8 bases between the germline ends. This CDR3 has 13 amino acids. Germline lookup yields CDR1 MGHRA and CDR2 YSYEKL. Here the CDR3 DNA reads TGCGCCAGCAGCAGGGGGGACAATCAGCCCCAGCATTTT. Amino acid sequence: CASSRGDNQPQHF.